What follows describes a single T cell receptor beta chain. Its antigen is as yet unknown. Profiled with immunoSEQ multiplex PCR; TCRdb holds only in-frame clones, not every one. The sample records roughly 2.6 million clones, approximately 92% being singletons. This record comes from a study of shared clonotypes between healthy human individuals. The study, taken as a whole, reports: It was the non-shared clonotypes that had lower generation probabilities than clonotypes shared by all four donors.

The germline gives CDR1 SGHTA, CDR2 FQGNSA. V was pared by 5 bases and J by 5 bases, with 15 bases between. The length of the CDR3 is 15 residues. The genes are TRBV7-2 and TRBJ1-4; TRBD1 is a possible D gene (5 bases). This TCR derives from a young man in good health. The sample taken for sequencing was naive CD4+ T cells sorted from blood. The subset here: CD45RA+ positively selected. DNA for the CDR3: TGTGCCAGCAGCCCGGGGGGGAGAAGGAATGAAAAACTGTTTTTT. It codes for CASSPGGRRNEKLFF.